Shown below are 29 T cell receptor beta chains from a single sample sequenced in a study of Graves' ophthalmopathy and Graves' hyperthyroidism. From RNA, the CDR3 regions of TCR beta chains were amplified and sequenced. Second-round multiplex PCR followed a first-round RT-PCR using HTBI primers. TCRdb analysed the multiplex PCR reads with MiXCR anew, one entry per CDR3 protein. The data show roughly 420,000 distinct CDR3 sequences, more than 20% seen once. Sequenced: peripheral blood. The source of these receptors is a woman aged 18-35 years with stable Graves' hyperthyroidism.

Details on this clonotype: An end of the junction does not agree with germline; a read error may underlie this. CDR3 sequence: CVSSLEQGYEQYF. For the CDR3, the DNA is TGCGTCAGCAGCTTGGAACAGGGTTACGAGCAGTACTTC. The chain links TRBV5-1 to TRBJ2-7, with D perhaps matching TRBD1 (6 bases). The V gene's germline CDR1 is SGHRS and CDR2 YFSETQ. CDR3 length: 13 residues.

Only one count was recorded for this clonotype. A much larger clone lies a single base off, so this may be a read error. The chain has TRBV19 and TRBJ1-6; D is ambiguous. The germline V gene encodes CDR1 LNHDA and CDR2 SQIVND (reference sequence). This CDR3 region has 14 residues. Here the CDR3 DNA reads TGTGCCAGTAGTATGGTGGCGACTAATTCACACCTCCACTTT. Residues: CASSMVATNSHLHF.

There are many counts of this clonotype. J is TRBJ2-5 and V is TRBV20-1; 7 bases agree with TRBD1. The CDR3 is 16 amino acids. J gave up 5 bases and V 4 bases, and 16 bases lay outside the gene matches. Germline values: CDR1 DFQATT, CDR2 SNEGSKA (reference sequence). CDR3 protein: CSAKRVFRGRRETQYF. CDR3 sequence (DNA): TGCAGTGCTAAGAGAGTTTTTAGGGGGCGTCGGGAGACCCAGTACTTC.

This clonotype was counted many times. The chain has TRBV12-3 or TRBV12-4 and TRBJ2-7, with D hard to call. The V end was cut by 5 bases, the J end by 2 bases, with 10 bases between. The CDR3 has 13 amino acids. The CDR3 protein is CASSAPPPYEQYF. In nucleotides, the CDR3 is TGTGCCAGCAGTGCCCCCCCCCCCTACGAGCAGTACTTC.

This clonotype was seen repeatedly, ten times or more. The chain links TRBV25-1 to TRBJ2-7; TRBD1 matches at 10 bases. Germline lookup yields CDR1 MGHDK and CDR2 SYGVNS. V dropped 2 bases and J dropped 5; count of bases not matched to a gene: 6. The CDR3 consists of 15 residues. In DNA, the CDR3 is TGTGCCAGCAGTGAAATCGGGGACAGGGGTCACGAGCAGTACTTC. Translating gives CASSEIGDRGHEQYF.

Remarks on this clonotype: This may stem from a read error, because a much larger clone lies one nucleotide away. The chain carries TRBV30 and TRBJ2-5; a weak D match, TRBD2 (6 bases). The length of the CDR3 is 15 residues. Germline-derived CDR1 and CDR2 are GTSNPN and SVGIG (reference sequence). The CDR3 is CAWSGGVASRETKYF. The CDR3 coding sequence is TGTGCCTGGAGCGGAGGGGTAGCTAGTCGAGAGACCAAGTACTTC.

The chain joins TRBV6-5 to TRBJ2-7; TRBD1 matches at 7 bases. The germline V gene has CDR1 MNHEY and CDR2 SVGAGI. This CDR3 has 13 amino acids. V shed 4 bases, J shed 3 bases, and the junction held 3 bases outside the gene matches. Here the CDR3 DNA reads TGTGCCAGCAGTTGGGGACAGCTCTACGAGCAGTACTTC. Encoded protein: CASSWGQLYEQYF.

This clonotype was detected many times. This sequence joins TRBV20-1 and TRBJ1-1; 10 nucleotides match TRBD1. The CDR3 spans 15 residues. CDR1 is DFQATT and CDR2 is SNEGSKA in the germline V gene (reference sequence). Trimming removed 5 bases from V and 1 base from J; junction bases left unmatched: 7. The CDR3 DNA follows: TGCAGTGCTTGTAGGACAGGGGGGTGGAACACTGAAGCTTTCTTT. This codes for CSACRTGGWNTEAFF.

There are a few counts of this clonotype. The V call is TRBV13, the J call TRBJ1-1, with TRBD1 matching 11 bases. CDR1 PRHDT and CDR2 FYEKMQ come from the germline V gene (reference sequence). The J segment lost 2 bases and the V segment lost 9 bases, leaving 14 bases of the junction unmatched. The CDR3 runs to 17 residues. In nucleotides, the CDR3 is TGTGCCAGTACCCTGTGGGGGACAGGGGGGAGTAACACTGAAGCTTTCTTT. Translated, it gives CASTLWGTGGSNTEAFF.

This clonotype was counted ten times or more. The J gene is TRBJ1-1, the V gene TRBV10-1; unclear D gene. V gave up 8 bases and J gave up 6 bases, with 16 bases separating them. Germline V lookup: CDR1 WNHNN, CDR2 SYGVQD (reference sequence). The CDR3 runs to 13 residues. The CDR3 DNA is TGCGCCAGCGGTACCCTAGGGCGAGCTGAAGCTTTCTTT. Translated: CASGTLGRAEAFF.

This chain uses TRBV11-2 with TRBJ2-5; 13 nucleotides line up with TRBD2. V was pared by 6 bases and J by 5 bases, with 6 bases of the junction left unmatched. CDR1 and CDR2 (germline): SGHAT, FQNNGV. The CDR3 has 15 residues. The CDR3 spells CASRLTSGGAETQYF. The CDR3 DNA reads as TGTGCCAGCAGGTTAACTAGCGGGGGGGCGGAGACCCAGTACTTC. Complete variable domain (other parts from reference TRBV11-2 and TRBJ2-5): EAGVAQSPRYKIIEKRQSVAFWCNPISGHATLYWYQQILGQGPKLLIQFQNNGVVDDSQLPKDRFSAERLKGVDSTLKIQPAKLEDSAVYLCASRLTSGGAETQYFGPGTRLLVL.

In this sample, this clonotype turned up a few times. The V gene is TRBV7-2, the J gene TRBJ1-5; weak D call: TRBD1 (6 bases). Trimming cost V 5 bases and J 1 base, with 9 bases left between them. The CDR3 is 14 amino acids. Looked up from germline, CDR1 is SGHTA and CDR2 is FQGNSA. The CDR3: CASSEDRSNQPQHF. DNA for the CDR3: TGTGCCAGCAGCGAGGACAGAAGCAATCAGCCCCAGCATTTT.

This clonotype appeared many times. This chain uses TRBV20-1 with TRBJ2-7; 8 bases are a match to TRBD2. CDR1 and CDR2 from the germline V gene are DFQATT and SNEGSKA (reference sequence). The V and J ends lost 3 bases and 2 bases, in that order; junction bases with no gene match: 6. The CDR3 has 14 residues. The CDR3 sequence is CSARLSGTTYEQYF. The DNA of the CDR3 is TGCAGTGCTAGGCTTAGCGGGACGACCTACGAGCAGTACTTC.

This clonotype was detected ten times or more. This sequence joins TRBV24-1 and TRBJ2-7; D could derive from TRBD1 or TRBD2 (5 bases each). CDR1 and CDR2 from the germline V gene are KGHDR and SFDVKD. V gave up 3 bases and J gave up 3 bases, with 8 bases separating them. The CDR3 runs 13 residues. Here the CDR3 DNA reads TGTGCCACCAGTGATCAGGGAGACTACGAGCAGTACTTC. It codes for CATSDQGDYEQYF.

This clonotype came up many times. The chain carries TRBV5-1 and TRBJ1-2, with 7 bases matching TRBD1. CDR1 is SGHRS, CDR2 YFSETQ, per germline. CDR3 size: 14 residues. The V segment lost 3 bases and the J segment 6 bases; nucleotides outside the gene matches: 8. The CDR3 loop is CASSYAGTDNGYTF. CDR3 sequence (DNA): TGCGCCAGCAGCTACGCCGGGACAGACAATGGCTACACCTTC.

This clonotype was counted ten times or more. This sequence joins TRBV6-2 or TRBV6-3 and TRBJ1-1, with TRBD1 identical over 7 bases. V shed 7 bases and J 6 bases; nucleotides not matched to a gene: 8. The CDR3 runs to 13 residues. Germline V gene sequence: CDR1 MNHEY, CDR2 SVGEGT. CDR3 sequence: CASIQQGYAEAFF. The DNA of the CDR3 is TGTGCCAGCATCCAACAGGGGTACGCTGAAGCTTTCTTT.

The count of this clonotype is one. The V gene is TRBV11-2, the J gene TRBJ2-7, with 8 nucleotides matching TRBD1. CDR1 is SGHAT and CDR2 is FQNNGV in the germline V gene. The CDR3 sequence is 16 residues long. V gave up 4 bases and J gave up 3 bases; unmatched junction bases: 11. CDR3 protein: CASSSYRDRSNYEQYF. DNA of the CDR3: TGTGCCAGCAGCTCCTACCGGGACAGGAGTAACTACGAGCAGTACTTC.

Many counts were recorded for this clonotype. The gene calls are TRBV29-1 and TRBJ2-5; D perhaps matches TRBD2 (5 bases). CDR1 is SQVTM and CDR2 is ANQGSEA in the germline V gene. This CDR3 has 10 residues. V was pared by 7 bases and J by 3 bases, with 6 bases between. The DNA for the CDR3 is TGCAGCGGGCGGGAAGAGACCCAGTACTTC. Its translation: CSGREETQYF.

This clonotype has a count of ten or more. The J gene is TRBJ1-1, the V gene TRBV28; D is ambiguous. CDR1 and CDR2 (germline): MDHEN, SYDVKM. This CDR3 comprises 12 residues. V was clipped by 4 bases and J by 4 bases, with 7 bases between them. The CDR3 bases are TGTGCCAGCAGTTCAAGAGTCACTGAAGCTTTCTTT. Translated: CASSSRVTEAFF.

This clonotype was seen at least ten times. V and J are TRBV25-1 and TRBJ2-5; TRBD2 agrees at 7 bases. Germline V gives CDR1 MGHDK, CDR2 SYGVNS. This CDR3 region has 16 residues. The ends lost 1 base at V and 7 bases at J; junction bases unmatched: 12. The CDR3 region is CASSESGGWSIRTQYF. CDR3 sequence (DNA): TGTGCCAGCAGTGAATCCGGGGGGTGGTCGATACGGACCCAGTACTTC.

The rearrangement links TRBV14 to TRBJ2-7; 8 bases match TRBD1. The germline gives CDR1 SGHDN, CDR2 FVKESK. This CDR3 comprises 14 residues. The V segment lost 8 bases and the J segment 0 bases; nucleotides outside the gene matches: 6. Here the CDR3 reads CASQKQGGSYEQYF. The CDR3 DNA follows: TGTGCCAGCCAAAAACAGGGGGGCTCCTACGAGCAGTACTTC.

The chain employs TRBV24-1 and TRBJ1-2, with unresolved D. CDR3 size: 12 residues. The V gene lost 4 bases and the J gene lost 7 bases, with 9 bases spanning the gap. The germline CDR1 and CDR2 sequences are KGHDR and SFDVKD. The CDR3 DNA is TGTGCCACCAGTGACCCCACGTTTGGCTACACCTTC. Encoded protein: CATSDPTFGYTF.

This clonotype was seen more than once but under ten times. A much larger clone sits a single nucleotide away, making a read error possible. This chain joins TRBV27 and TRBJ1-5; 7 bases agree with TRBD1. The CDR3 is made up of 15 amino acids. The V and J ends lost 1 base and 6 bases, in that order; junction bases with no gene match: 6. CDR1 is MNHEY and CDR2 is SMNVEV in the germline V gene (reference sequence). As DNA, the CDR3 is TGTGCCAGCAGTTTATACAGGGGTGCGAGTCAGCCCCAGCATTTT. Its protein product is CASSLYRGASQPQHF.

The rearrangement uses TRBV18 and TRBJ2-7; 10 bases are shared with TRBD1. The CDR3 runs 15 residues. Looked up from germline, CDR1 is KGHSH and CDR2 is LQKENI. With 3 bases clipped from V and 6 bases from J, the junction kept 8 bases outside the gene matches. The CDR3 protein is CASSPRDRGRREQYF. The CDR3 DNA sequence: TGTGCCAGCTCACCCAGGGACAGGGGTCGTCGCGAGCAGTACTTC.

The CDR3 DNA reads TGTGCCAGCAGCTTAATACCGGGAACACAAGAGACCCAGTACTTC. Protein: CASSLIPGTQETQYF. The V gene is TRBV7-3, the J gene TRBJ2-5; maybe TRBD2 (5 bases). Trimming removed 1 base at V and 2 bases at J, with 11 bases between. Per germline, CDR1 SGHTA and CDR2 FQGTGA. The CDR3 runs 15 residues.

The CDR3 region is CSATGQGNRAPQHF. CDR3 coding DNA: TGCAGTGCTACGGGACAGGGGAATCGTGCGCCCCAGCATTTT. The rearrangement links TRBV20-1 to TRBJ1-5; 10 positions agree with TRBD1. This CDR3 is 14 amino acids long. The J segment lost 9 bases and the V segment lost 4 bases, leaving 9 bases of the junction unmatched. Germline V gene data show CDR1 as DFQATT and CDR2 as SNEGSKA (reference sequence).

The gene calls are TRBV6-1 and TRBJ1-1; weak D call: TRBD1 (6 bases). V lost 6 bases, J lost 1 base, and 12 bases lay in between. The CDR3 loop spans 14 amino acids. CDR1 and CDR2 (germline): MNHNS, SASEGT. The CDR3 sequence: CASRPGQQNTEAFF. The CDR3 coding sequence is TGTGCCAGCAGGCCCGGACAGCAGAACACTGAAGCTTTCTTT.

The J gene is TRBJ1-1, the V gene TRBV2; D not certain. V dropped 3 bases and J dropped 3 bases, with 11 bases sitting between them. From germline, CDR1 is SNHLY and CDR2 FYNNEI. CDR3 size: 14 residues. The CDR3 sequence: CASSDEVFDTEAFF. In DNA form, the CDR3 reads TGTGCCAGCAGTGACGAGGTCTTTGACACTGAAGCTTTCTTT.

This clonotype was detected many times. This chain links TRBV12-5 with TRBJ1-5; no clear D gene. The CDR3 length is 18 residues. V was clipped by 0 bases and J by 0 bases, with 15 bases between them. Germline assignment: CDR1 LGHNT and CDR2 FRNRAP. The CDR3 DNA reads TGTGCTAGTGGTTTGGTACCGGGGAACGAGGCTAGCAATCAGCCCCAGCATTTT. It specifies CASGLVPGNEASNQPQHF.